Below are 17 T cell receptor beta chains sequenced from a single sample in a study of T cells in narcolepsy (dated by TCRdb to 2017 to 2018). The library was prepared using the immunoSEQ multiplex PCR assay. In its TCRdb copy, this immuneACCESS table keeps in-frame sequences only and misses some clones. Where compared with another copy, unresolved V genes explain less than half of these, and the others have no known cause. This sample comprises about 40,000 clones, approximately 88% of them detected only once. 1% to 1.5% of the sample belongs to the ten largest clones. Sequencing was carried out using CD45RA- memory CD4+ T cells from PBMCs. Explained via the paper, the cell subset or site label denotes: memory T cells sorted ex vivo from peripheral blood. The receptors derive from a human donor with narcolepsy.

This clone has a single count. The chain is built from TRBV25-1 and TRBJ2-7, with 8 bases fitting TRBD1. Trimming at V came to 4 bases and at J to 7 bases, leaving 9 bases not matched to a gene. CDR3 length: 14 amino acids. Germline loops: CDR1 MGHDK, CDR2 SYGVNS. This chain's CDR3 is CASSGGDRLREQYF. In nucleotides, the CDR3 is TGTGCCAGCAGTGGTGGGGACAGGCTGAGGGAGCAGTACTTC.

J is TRBJ1-1 and V is TRBV19, with D possibly matching TRBD1 (6 bases). The CDR3 spans 15 residues. The germline V gene has CDR1 LNHDA and CDR2 SQIVND (reference sequence). V was clipped by 10 bases and J by 1 base, with 19 bases between them. The CDR3 spells CATTPTGHGNTEAFF. In DNA, the CDR3 is TGTGCCACCACACCTACGGGACACGGGAACACTGAAGCTTTCTTT.

The V and J genes are TRBV6-1 and TRBJ1-1; TRBD1 might be the D (5 bases). The CDR3 has 13 amino acids. Looked up from germline, CDR1 is MNHNS and CDR2 is SASEGT. The V gene lost 6 bases and the J gene lost 4 bases, with 12 bases spanning the gap. CDR3 protein: CASRSQGTTEAFF. In DNA, the CDR3 is TGTGCCAGCAGGTCGCAGGGTACCACTGAAGCTTTCTTT.

The V call is TRBV9, the J call TRBJ2-7, with TRBD1 as a possible D gene (6 bases). The ends were cut back, 3 bases at V and 4 bases at J, with 35 bases in the middle. This CDR3 contains 21 residues. Germline CDR1 is SGDLS and CDR2 is YYNGEE. The DNA for the CDR3 is TGTGCCAGCAGCGCTCCCGGGATTGAGACAGGTATGACACCAATAACATACGAGCAGTACTTC. It yields the protein CASSAPGIETGMTPITYEQYF. The complete variable domain, with remaining parts taken from reference TRBV9 and TRBJ2-7, reads DSGVTQTPKHLITATGQRVTLRCSPRSGDLSVYWYQQSLDQGLQFLIQYYNGEERAKGNILERFSAQQFPDLHSELNLSSLELGDSALYFCASSAPGIETGMTPITYEQYFGPGTRLTVT.

This clone has a handful of counts. The V call is TRBV21-1, the J call TRBJ1-6. TRBV21-1 is shown as a pseudogene. The CDR3 runs 16 residues. The CDR3 loop is CASSKFRQAGGSPLHF. CDR3 bases: TGTGCCAGCAGCAAATTCCGGCAGGCTGGGGGTTCACCCCTCCACTTT.

V is TRBV6-5 and J is TRBJ1-5; D perhaps matches TRBD1 (5 bases). CDR3 length equals 12 residues. Germline CDR1 and CDR2: MNHEY and SVGAGI. V was trimmed by 7 bases and J by 5 bases, leaving 9 bases between them. The CDR3 loop reads CASKRGDQPQHF. In nucleotides, the CDR3 is TGTGCCAGCAAAAGGGGAGATCAGCCCCAGCATTTT.

The CDR3 DNA reads TGTGCCAGCAGTCTCGGGGGCACCATATATTTT. Protein: CASSLGGTIYF. The V call is TRBV7-8, the J call TRBJ1-3; maybe TRBD1 (5 bases). The CDR3 sequence is 11 residues long. V was clipped by 6 bases and J by 9 bases, with 9 bases between them. Germline values: CDR1 SGHVS, CDR2 FQNEAQ.

The rearrangement links TRBV10-1 to TRBJ2-7; 8 bases line up with TRBD2. V trimming: 0 bases; J trimming: 3 bases; junction bases outside the gene matches: 4. Germline V gene data show CDR1 as WNHNN and CDR2 as SYGVQD (reference sequence). The CDR3 sequence is 15 residues long. In DNA form, the CDR3 reads TGCGCCAGCAGTGAGTCGGTAGCGGGATACTACGAGCAGTACTTC. As protein: CASSESVAGYYEQYF.

The chain carries TRBV19 and TRBJ1-2; 7 nucleotides agree with TRBD1. This CDR3 spans 15 amino acids. Germline V gene sequence: CDR1 LNHDA, CDR2 SQIVND (reference sequence). Trimming removed 5 bases from V and 5 bases from J; junction bases left unmatched: 11. The CDR3 sequence: CASSLRQGSTYGYTF. The CDR3 DNA sequence: TGTGCCAGTAGTCTCCGACAGGGCTCCACATATGGCTACACCTTC.

The chain links TRBV7-9 to TRBJ2-5, with D hard to call. This CDR3 region has 15 residues. Trimming removed 5 bases at V and 0 bases at J, with 13 bases between. Germline CDR1 and CDR2: SEHNR and FQNEAQ (reference sequence). The CDR3 spells CASSHGKTYQETQYF. The CDR3 nucleotides are TGTGCCAGCAGCCATGGGAAAACCTACCAAGAGACCCAGTACTTC.

CDR3 DNA: TGCAGTGCTAGTGACCACTACGAGCAGTACTTC. As protein: CSASDHYEQYF. The chain carries TRBV20-1 and TRBJ2-7; no clear D. This CDR3 contains 11 residues. With 3 bases removed from V and 3 bases from J, the gap between germline ends came to 6 bases. Germline lookup yields CDR1 DFQATT and CDR2 SNEGSKA (reference sequence).

The chain links TRBV7-9 to TRBJ1-1; D remains unclear. Germline CDR1 is SEHNR and CDR2 is FQNEAQ (reference sequence). The ends were cut back, 1 base at V and 0 bases at J, with 6 bases in the middle. This CDR3 is built from 14 residues. DNA of the CDR3: TGTGCCAGCAGCTTAGGAGCCGTGAACACTGAAGCTTTCTTT. Its translation: CASSLGAVNTEAFF.

V is TRBV2 and J is TRBJ2-5, with D uncertain. V lost 8 bases to trimming and J lost 5 bases, with 21 bases between them. This CDR3 has 15 residues. CDR1 and CDR2 from the germline V gene are SNHLY and FYNNEI. This CDR3 reads CASAPVAPEGETQYF. CDR3 DNA sequence: TGTGCCAGCGCACCAGTTGCCCCCGAAGGGGAGACCCAGTACTTC.

In regard to this clone: A read error may account for a junction end that differs from germline. The chain uses TRBV5-4 and TRBJ2-7; perhaps D is TRBD1 or TRBD2 (6 bases each). CDR3 length equals 14 residues. The V gene's germline CDR1 is SGHNT and CDR2 YYREEE (reference sequence). The CDR3 loop is CATSQGRGPYEQYF. The CDR3 DNA reads as TGTGCCACCAGCCAGGGGCGGGGCCCCTACGAGCAGTACTTC. Using reference TRBV5-4 and TRBJ2-7 for the parts outside the CDR3, the full variable domain is ETGVTQSPTHLIKTRGQQVTLRCSSQSGHNTVSWYQQALGQGPQFIFQYYREEENGRGNFPPRFSGLQFPNYSSELNVNALELDDSALYLCATSQGRGPYEQYFGPGTRLTVT.

The V gene is TRBV19, the J gene TRBJ1-1; possible D gene TRBD1, 6 bases. Germline CDR1 and CDR2: LNHDA and SQIVND (reference sequence). CDR3 length equals 15 residues. V was shortened by 4 bases and J by 3 bases, with 15 bases between the two germline ends. The CDR3 spells CASSRSRGLYTEAFF. The CDR3 DNA sequence: TGTGCCAGTAGTAGAAGTCGGGGGCTCTACACTGAAGCTTTCTTT. The full variable domain, completed using reference TRBV19 and TRBJ1-1, is DGGITQSPKYLFRKEGQNVTLSCEQNLNHDAMYWYRQDPGQGLRLIYYSQIVNDFQKGDIAEGYSVSREKKESFPLTVTSAQKNPTAFYLCASSRSRGLYTEAFFGQGTRLTVV.

This rearrangement joins TRBV9 to TRBJ2-3; 13 bases map to TRBD2. Germline loops: CDR1 SGDLS, CDR2 YYNGEE. Losses at the gene ends were 2 bases for V and 1 base for J; bases not matched to a gene: 4. This CDR3 contains 17 residues. The CDR3 sequence is CASSVGTSGEGTDTQYF. CDR3 nucleotides: TGTGCCAGCAGCGTCGGGACTAGCGGGGAAGGCACAGATACGCAGTATTTT.

The rearrangement joins TRBV5-1 to TRBJ2-1; TRBD2 might be the D (5 bases). This CDR3 has 15 residues. The germline V gene encodes CDR1 SGHRS and CDR2 YFSETQ. V was trimmed by 1 base and J by 7 bases, leaving 15 bases between them. The CDR3 DNA follows: TGCGCCAGCAGCTTGAGGCGAGGGCCAAGGAATGAGCAGTTCTTC. Its protein product is CASSLRRGPRNEQFF.